This TCR beta chain derives from a study of circulating and synovial CD4+ cells in juvenile arthritis (dated by TCRdb to 2013 to 2014). In terms of the full investigation: Within each patient, the study compared the TCRbeta CDR3 repertoires of three groups: circulating HLA-DR+ CD4 T cells, bulk blood CD4 T cells, and synovial CD4 T cells. Repertoire sequencing aimed to confirm that a circulating synovial-like CD4 T cell subset was enriched in synovial clonotypes.

CDR1 and CDR2 are read off the germline V gene as MGHRA and YSYEKL. The CDR3 measures 14 amino acids from cysteine to phenylalanine. CDR3 DNA is the only sequence kept; it has 42 bases, read in frame from the first base. Trimming at the junction amounts to 3 bases on V and 6 bases on J, and the germline ends lie 11 bases apart. The sequenced samples came from patients who had active juvenile idiopathic arthritis. Cells were sorted right after thawing, and dead cells were excluded with Live/Dead Fixable Near-IR Stain. This clone turned up a few times. No antigen is known for it. Base qualities were left out, and no much larger clone turns up one base away. The library was built by means of the immunoSEQ multiplex PCR assay. An external provider performed TCRbeta CDR3 sequencing as a commercial service. The source study handled its data this way. The analyses used productive nucleotide sequences together with amino acid sequences obtained by in silico translation. Diversity was quantified by Renyi entropy over a range of alpha values, with sample size equalised by taking the median of 200 repeated subsamples. Pairwise repertoire distance was calculated as one minus the Chao-modified Jaccard index, correcting for under-sampling, and used for clustering. Frequency-weighted overlap with synovial clonotypes was calculated over 200 sample sizes with 200 draws without replacement at each size, and the overlap was reported at the size of the smaller sample. The table was pulled from immuneACCESS by TCRdb, which kept in-frame rearrangements only. Such tables lose some clones; where checked, under half of the loss comes from unresolved V genes, and the rest has no known cause. V, J and clone size were drawn from that table, and D and trimming were deduced from the DNA. The sample table records around 13,000 clones; 75% to 90% of these occur just once. Of the sample, 3.6% falls within the top ten clones.

The research as a whole found: Traditional Vbeta family usage analysis did not detect the difference between circulating pathogenic-like lymphocytes and bulk blood T cells. Because CPL samples and bulk blood CD4 samples differed in T cell genome counts by at least an order of magnitude, sample-size effects were addressed. Synovial and circulating pathogenic-like lymphocyte repertoires were less diverse than bulk blood CD4 repertoires, and some CPL samples were as oligoclonal as synovium. Circulating pathogenic-like lymphocytes clustered together with synovial T cells and shared a substantially larger fraction of CDR3 sequences with synovium than bulk blood did. Because overlap with synovium was found to increase with sequencing depth, the full repertoire overlap was likely underestimated by the measured shared-clonotype fractions.

The TCR originated in a human patient with juvenile idiopathic arthritis. Some clones in this sample may be carry-over from other donors' samples. The rearrangement combines TRBV4-1 with TRBJ2-2; the D gene cannot be resolved reliably. The sequencing input was CD4+ T cells from synovial fluid. The DNA sequence follows: TGCGCCAGCAGCCAGAACTTGGTGGCCGGGGAGCTGTTTTTT. It translates as CASSQNLVAGELFF.